This is a list of T cell receptor beta chains from one sample in a study of blood T cell repertoires in COVID-19. Some clones are missing from TCRdb's copy, which holds only in-frame ones; the method was immunoSEQ multiplex PCR. Of 65,000 to 80,000 clones in the sample, over 70% were seen once. Sequencing was done on a sample of peripheral blood. The receptor set was obtained from a man between 45 and 60 years old with active COVID-19. CDR3s include the opening cysteine and the closing phenylalanine or tryptophan. The order of the fields is J gene, V gene, D gene, clone size, CDR3 protein, CDR3 DNA. A D gene is named only where the DNA matches it firmly. Clone size, where shown, is once, few, many, or a class for clones that have expanded.

j_call: TRBJ2-5
v_call: TRBV4-3
d_call: -
clone_size: -
cdr3_aa: CASSQVGQETQYF
cdr3_nt: TGCGCCAGCAGCCAAGTCGGGCAAGAGACCCAGTACTTC

j_call: TRBJ2-1
v_call: TRBV2
d_call: -
clone_size: -
cdr3_aa: CASSIFQGNEQFF
cdr3_nt: TGTGCCAGCTCCATCTTTCAGGGGAATGAGCAGTTCTTC

j_call: TRBJ2-3
v_call: TRBV2
d_call: TRBD2
clone_size: -
cdr3_aa: CASSEAKRGATDTQYF
cdr3_nt: TGTGCCAGCAGTGAAGCCAAGCGGGGGGCCACAGATACGCAGTATTTT

j_call: TRBJ1-4
v_call: TRBV20-1
d_call: -
clone_size: -
cdr3_aa: CSAELDEKLFF
cdr3_nt: TGCAGTGCAGAGCTGGATGAAAAACTGTTTTTT

j_call: TRBJ2-1
v_call: TRBV6-6
d_call: -
clone_size: -
cdr3_aa: CASSPRDEQFF
cdr3_nt: TGTGCCAGCAGCCCCCGTGATGAGCAGTTCTTC

j_call: TRBJ2-6
v_call: TRBV19
d_call: -
clone_size: -
cdr3_aa: CASSHGTEGLSGANVLTF
cdr3_nt: TGTGCCAGTAGTCACGGGACGGAGGGTCTCTCTGGGGCCAACGTCCTGACTTTC

j_call: TRBJ2-7
v_call: TRBV6-2/TRBV6-3
d_call: -
clone_size: -
cdr3_aa: CASSSTDYEQYF
cdr3_nt: TGTGCCAGCAGTTCGACAGACTACGAGCAGTACTTC

j_call: TRBJ2-3
v_call: TRBV6-5
d_call: -
clone_size: -
cdr3_aa: CASRRDPTDTQYF
cdr3_nt: TGTGCCAGCAGGCGTGATCCCACAGATACGCAGTATTTT

j_call: TRBJ2-1
v_call: TRBV7-7
d_call: -
clone_size: -
cdr3_aa: CASSLTSEDEQFF
cdr3_nt: TGTGCTAGCAGCTTAACCTCTGAGGATGAGCAGTTCTTC

j_call: TRBJ1-2
v_call: TRBV5-6
d_call: -
clone_size: medium-sized
cdr3_aa: CASSLGQEYGYTF
cdr3_nt: TGTGCCAGCAGCTTGGGACAGGAGTATGGCTACACCTTC

j_call: TRBJ2-2
v_call: TRBV15
d_call: TRBD2
clone_size: -
cdr3_aa: CATSRDLAGTTGELFF
cdr3_nt: TGTGCCACCAGCAGAGACCTAGCGGGAACTACCGGGGAGCTGTTTTTT

j_call: TRBJ2-1
v_call: TRBV5-1
d_call: TRBD1
clone_size: -
cdr3_aa: CASSLGTAYNEQFF
cdr3_nt: TGCGCCAGCAGTCTGGGGACAGCCTACAATGAGCAGTTCTTC

j_call: TRBJ1-3
v_call: TRBV13
d_call: -
clone_size: -
cdr3_aa: CASSPSTRGSNGNTIYF
cdr3_nt: TGTGCCAGCAGTCCCTCTACAAGGGGGTCAAATGGAAACACCATATATTTT

j_call: TRBJ2-1
v_call: TRBV6-6
d_call: TRBD2
clone_size: -
cdr3_aa: CASCGVAGGPGEQFF
cdr3_nt: TGTGCCTCTTGCGGGGTAGCGGGAGGGCCAGGGGAGCAGTTCTTC

j_call: TRBJ1-1
v_call: TRBV21-1
d_call: -
clone_size: -
cdr3_aa: CASSKVLVRQTEAFF
cdr3_nt: TGTGCCAGCAGCAAAGTTTTAGTGAGGCAGACTGAAGCTTTCTTT

j_call: TRBJ1-4
v_call: TRBV11-2
d_call: TRBD1
clone_size: -
cdr3_aa: CASSPGVGTGEKLFF
cdr3_nt: TGTGCCAGCAGCCCAGGGGTCGGGACAGGTGAAAAACTGTTTTTT

j_call: TRBJ2-7
v_call: TRBV5-5
d_call: TRBD1
clone_size: -
cdr3_aa: CASSWDRPPYEQYF
cdr3_nt: TGTGCCAGCAGCTGGGACAGGCCTCCCTACGAGCAGTACTTC

j_call: TRBJ2-5
v_call: TRBV4-2
d_call: TRBD2
clone_size: once
cdr3_aa: CASSQDGSGGRGKETQYF
cdr3_nt: TGTGCCAGCAGCCAAGATGGGAGCGGCGGGAGGGGGAAAGAGACCCAGTACTTC

j_call: TRBJ2-7
v_call: TRBV7-2
d_call: TRBD2
clone_size: -
cdr3_aa: CASSLEGGTSTVYEQYF
cdr3_nt: TGTGCCAGCAGCTTAGAGGGGGGGACTAGTACCGTCTACGAGCAGTACTTC

j_call: TRBJ1-3
v_call: TRBV10-3
d_call: TRBD1
clone_size: -
cdr3_aa: CAIGDSLLSGNTIYF
cdr3_nt: TGTGCCATCGGGGACAGTCTGCTGTCTGGAAACACCATATATTTT

j_call: TRBJ1-2
v_call: TRBV4-3
d_call: -
clone_size: -
cdr3_aa: CASSQDPQGEYGYTF
cdr3_nt: TGCGCCAGCAGCCAAGACCCCCAGGGCGAATATGGCTACACCTTC

j_call: TRBJ1-1
v_call: TRBV18
d_call: -
clone_size: -
cdr3_aa: CASSPPSRVVGTEAFF
cdr3_nt: TGTGCCAGCTCACCACCCTCCAGGGTGGTTGGCACTGAAGCTTTCTTT

j_call: TRBJ2-7
v_call: TRBV7-2
d_call: TRBD2
clone_size: -
cdr3_aa: CASSLADVAGGLSYEQYF
cdr3_nt: TGTGCCAGCAGCTTAGCCGATGTAGCGGGGGGACTCTCCTACGAGCAGTACTTC

j_call: TRBJ2-3
v_call: TRBV3-1/TRBV3-2
d_call: -
clone_size: -
cdr3_aa: CASSQEGRGGRDTQYF
cdr3_nt: TGTGCCAGCAGCCAAGAGGGGCGCGGTGGCCGAGATACGCAGTATTTT

j_call: TRBJ2-3
v_call: TRBV15
d_call: -
clone_size: -
cdr3_aa: CATSRPPITADTQYF
cdr3_nt: TGTGCCACCAGCAGGCCCCCGATTACGGCAGATACGCAGTATTTT

j_call: TRBJ1-5
v_call: TRBV2
d_call: -
clone_size: -
cdr3_aa: CASSEKGLTGPQHF
cdr3_nt: TGTGCCAGCAGTGAAAAGGGACTGACGGGGCCCCAGCATTTT

j_call: TRBJ2-7
v_call: TRBV28
d_call: TRBD1
clone_size: few
cdr3_aa: CASSLRDRDGEQYF
cdr3_nt: TGTGCCAGCAGTCTCCGGGACAGGGATGGCGAGCAGTACTTC

j_call: TRBJ2-7
v_call: TRBV6-5
d_call: -
clone_size: -
cdr3_aa: CASSFPGAGGKEQYF
cdr3_nt: TGTGCCAGCAGCTTTCCGGGGGCAGGGGGTAAGGAGCAGTACTTC

j_call: TRBJ2-7
v_call: TRBV6-5
d_call: TRBD2
clone_size: -
cdr3_aa: CASMEAGVLYEQYF
cdr3_nt: TGTGCCAGCATGGAGGCGGGGGTCCTCTACGAGCAGTACTTC

j_call: TRBJ1-2
v_call: TRBV18
d_call: -
clone_size: -
cdr3_aa: CASSFTDQGLGYTF
cdr3_nt: TGTGCCAGCTCCTTTACCGATCAGGGTCTTGGCTACACCTTC

j_call: TRBJ2-2
v_call: TRBV7-9
d_call: TRBD1
clone_size: -
cdr3_aa: CASSTGTVHTGELFF
cdr3_nt: TGTGCCAGCAGTACCGGGACAGTCCACACCGGGGAGCTGTTTTTT

j_call: TRBJ2-5
v_call: TRBV4-3
d_call: TRBD1
clone_size: -
cdr3_aa: CASSRDRVAETQYF
cdr3_nt: TGCGCCAGCAGTCGAGACAGGGTTGCCGAGACCCAGTACTTC

j_call: TRBJ2-1
v_call: TRBV6-5
d_call: TRBD2
clone_size: -
cdr3_aa: CASRGLAGVGEQFF
cdr3_nt: TGTGCCAGCAGGGGACTAGCGGGGGTCGGGGAGCAGTTCTTC

j_call: TRBJ1-2
v_call: TRBV5-4
d_call: TRBD1
clone_size: -
cdr3_aa: CASSSPRDRGNYGYTF
cdr3_nt: TGTGCCAGCAGTTCCCCAAGGGACAGGGGGAACTATGGCTACACCTTC

j_call: TRBJ1-2
v_call: TRBV3-1/TRBV3-2
d_call: -
clone_size: -
cdr3_aa: CASSHTLLGDTEIGGYTF
cdr3_nt: TGTGCCAGCAGCCATACACTCCTCGGGGACACAGAAATCGGTGGCTACACCTTC

j_call: TRBJ2-2
v_call: TRBV28
d_call: TRBD2
clone_size: -
cdr3_aa: CASSPQVAGGPGELFF
cdr3_nt: TGTGCCAGCAGTCCCCAGGTAGCGGGAGGGCCCGGGGAGCTGTTTTTT

j_call: TRBJ2-5
v_call: TRBV3-1/TRBV3-2
d_call: TRBD2
clone_size: once
cdr3_aa: CASSQDWTSGGKETQYF
cdr3_nt: TGTGCCAGCAGCCAAGATTGGACTAGCGGGGGGAAAGAGACCCAGTACTTC

j_call: TRBJ1-5
v_call: TRBV18
d_call: -
clone_size: -
cdr3_aa: CASSPGQLSNQPQHF
cdr3_nt: TGTGCCAGCTCACCAGGGCAGTTAAGCAATCAGCCCCAGCATTTT

j_call: TRBJ2-1
v_call: TRBV19
d_call: TRBD2
clone_size: -
cdr3_aa: CASSIEASGRYNEQFF
cdr3_nt: TGTGCCAGTAGTATAGAGGCTAGCGGGAGATACAATGAGCAGTTCTTC

j_call: TRBJ1-6
v_call: TRBV2
d_call: -
clone_size: -
cdr3_aa: CASCKQGQDNSPLHF
cdr3_nt: TGTGCCAGCTGCAAGCAGGGACAAGATAATTCACCCCTCCACTTT

j_call: TRBJ2-5
v_call: TRBV18
d_call: TRBD2
clone_size: few
cdr3_aa: CASSPRSGKGETQYF
cdr3_nt: TGTGCCAGCTCACCTCGGAGCGGGAAGGGGGAGACCCAGTACTTC

j_call: TRBJ2-5
v_call: TRBV9
d_call: TRBD2
clone_size: -
cdr3_aa: CASSGAAREEWGRETQYF
cdr3_nt: TGTGCCAGCAGCGGAGCGGCCCGGGAGGAATGGGGAAGGGAGACCCAGTACTTC

j_call: TRBJ2-1
v_call: TRBV14
d_call: -
clone_size: few
cdr3_aa: CASSQEGAEQFF
cdr3_nt: TGTGCCAGCAGCCAAGAAGGGGCCGAGCAGTTCTTC

j_call: TRBJ2-5
v_call: TRBV18
d_call: -
clone_size: -
cdr3_aa: CASSPQAPGAAETQYF
cdr3_nt: TGTGCCAGCTCACCACAGGCCCCAGGGGCGGCAGAGACCCAGTACTTC

j_call: TRBJ2-7
v_call: TRBV5-4
d_call: -
clone_size: -
cdr3_aa: CASSGMDGTYEQYF
cdr3_nt: TGTGCCAGCAGCGGGATGGACGGGACCTACGAGCAGTACTTC